The T cell receptor (beta chain) under discussion was sequenced for a study of control samples from healthy donors and cancer patients. Profiling relied on immunoSEQ multiplex PCR, and the TCRdb table lists in-frame clones only, not all of them. The sample contains about 81,000 clones, just under 95% of which appear only once. Germline-derived CDR1 and CDR2 are ENHRY and SYGVKD. The germline V and J ends were trimmed by 11 bases and 6 bases, with 12 bases remaining between them. This CDR3 has 11 amino acids. The specimen sequenced was blood. The V gene is TRBV10-3, the J gene TRBJ2-3; D is perhaps TRBD1 (6 bases). This TCR was sampled from a woman under 30 in good health. The CDR3 loop reads CAAGVRDTQYF. The DNA for the CDR3 is TGTGCCGCAGGGGTAAGGGATACGCAGTATTTT.